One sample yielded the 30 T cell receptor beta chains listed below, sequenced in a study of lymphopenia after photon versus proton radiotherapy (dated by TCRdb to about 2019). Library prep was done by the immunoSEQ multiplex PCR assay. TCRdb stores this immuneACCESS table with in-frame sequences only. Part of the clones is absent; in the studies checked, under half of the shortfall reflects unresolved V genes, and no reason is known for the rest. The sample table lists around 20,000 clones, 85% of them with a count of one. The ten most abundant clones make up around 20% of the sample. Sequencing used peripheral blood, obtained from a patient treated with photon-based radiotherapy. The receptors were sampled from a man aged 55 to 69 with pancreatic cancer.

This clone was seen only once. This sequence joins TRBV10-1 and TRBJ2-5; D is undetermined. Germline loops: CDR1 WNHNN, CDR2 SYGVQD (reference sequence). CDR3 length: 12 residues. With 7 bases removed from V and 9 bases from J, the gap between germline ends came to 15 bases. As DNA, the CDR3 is TGCGCCAGCAAAACGGCCGGATCGGCCCAGTACTTC. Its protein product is CASKTAGSAQYF.

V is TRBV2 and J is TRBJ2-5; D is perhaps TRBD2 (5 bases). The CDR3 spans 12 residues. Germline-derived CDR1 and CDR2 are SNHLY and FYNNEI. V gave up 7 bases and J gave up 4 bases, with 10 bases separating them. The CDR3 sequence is CASKRDGETQYF. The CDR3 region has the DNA TGTGCCAGCAAGAGGGATGGAGAGACCCAGTACTTC.

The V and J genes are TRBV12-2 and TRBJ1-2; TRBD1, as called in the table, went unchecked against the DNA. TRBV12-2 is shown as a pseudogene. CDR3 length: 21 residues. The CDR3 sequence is CASRLALIRDRVESGLYGYTF. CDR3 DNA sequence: TGTGCAAGTCGCTTAGCCTTGATACGGGACAGGGTCGAATCTGGGCTCTATGGCTACACCTTC.

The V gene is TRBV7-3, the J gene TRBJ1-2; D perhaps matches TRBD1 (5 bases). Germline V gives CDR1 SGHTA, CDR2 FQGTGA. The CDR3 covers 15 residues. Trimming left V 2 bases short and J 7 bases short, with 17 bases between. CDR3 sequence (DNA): TGTGCCAGCAGCTTAGGAGGGCAGGGCGGAGGTGGCTACACCTTC. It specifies CASSLGGQGGGGYTF.

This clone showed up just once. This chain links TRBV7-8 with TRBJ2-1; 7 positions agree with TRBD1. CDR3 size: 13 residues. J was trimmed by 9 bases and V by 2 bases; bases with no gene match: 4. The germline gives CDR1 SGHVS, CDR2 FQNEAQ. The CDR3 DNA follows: TGTGCCAGCAGCTTAAACTACAGGGGTGAGCAGTTCTTC. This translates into CASSLNYRGEQFF.

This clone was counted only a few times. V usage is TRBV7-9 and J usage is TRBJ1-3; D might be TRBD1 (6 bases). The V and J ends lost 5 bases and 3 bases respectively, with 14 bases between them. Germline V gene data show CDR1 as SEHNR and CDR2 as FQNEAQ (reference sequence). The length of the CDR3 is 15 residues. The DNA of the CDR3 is TGTGCCAGCAGCATCGCCGGGGGCGATGGAAACACCATATATTTT. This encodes CASSIAGGDGNTIYF.

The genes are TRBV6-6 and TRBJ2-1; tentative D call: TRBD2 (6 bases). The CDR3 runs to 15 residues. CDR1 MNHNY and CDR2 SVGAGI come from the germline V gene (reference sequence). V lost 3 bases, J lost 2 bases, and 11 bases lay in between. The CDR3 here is CASSYDLAPYNEQFF. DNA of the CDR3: TGTGCCAGCAGTTATGATCTAGCGCCCTACAATGAGCAGTTCTTC.

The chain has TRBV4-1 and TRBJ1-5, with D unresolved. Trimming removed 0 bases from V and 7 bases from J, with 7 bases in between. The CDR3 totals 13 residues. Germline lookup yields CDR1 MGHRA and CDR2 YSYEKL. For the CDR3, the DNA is TGCGCCAGCAGCCAAGAGGGTTGGCAGCCCCAGCATTTT. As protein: CASSQEGWQPQHF.

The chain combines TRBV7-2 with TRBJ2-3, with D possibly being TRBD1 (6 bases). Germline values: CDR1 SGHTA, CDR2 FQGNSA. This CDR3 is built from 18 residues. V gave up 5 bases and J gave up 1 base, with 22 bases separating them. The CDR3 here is CASSVWVLVGGRTDTQYF. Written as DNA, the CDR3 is TGTGCCAGCAGCGTGTGGGTACTTGTAGGGGGACGCACAGATACGCAGTATTTT.

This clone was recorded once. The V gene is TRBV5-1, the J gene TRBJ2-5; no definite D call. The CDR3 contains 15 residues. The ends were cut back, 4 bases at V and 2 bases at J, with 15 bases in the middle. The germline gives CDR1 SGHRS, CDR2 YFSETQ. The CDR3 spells CASSLLRVGQETQYF. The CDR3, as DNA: TGCGCCAGCAGCCTGCTAAGGGTGGGGCAAGAGACCCAGTACTTC.

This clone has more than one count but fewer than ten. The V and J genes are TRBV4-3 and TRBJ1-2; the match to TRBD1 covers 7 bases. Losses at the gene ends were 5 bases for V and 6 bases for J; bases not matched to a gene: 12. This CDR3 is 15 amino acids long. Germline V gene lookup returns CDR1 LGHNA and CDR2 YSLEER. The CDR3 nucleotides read TGCGCCAGCAGCGGAGCAGGGGGGGGCATGAATGGCTACACCTTC. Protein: CASSGAGGGMNGYTF.

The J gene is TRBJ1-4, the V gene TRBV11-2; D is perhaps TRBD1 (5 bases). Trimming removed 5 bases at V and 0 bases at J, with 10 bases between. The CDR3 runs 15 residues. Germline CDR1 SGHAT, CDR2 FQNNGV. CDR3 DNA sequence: TGTGCCAGCAGCCCGGGGCGTACAACTAATGAAAAACTGTTTTTT. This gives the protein CASSPGRTTNEKLFF.

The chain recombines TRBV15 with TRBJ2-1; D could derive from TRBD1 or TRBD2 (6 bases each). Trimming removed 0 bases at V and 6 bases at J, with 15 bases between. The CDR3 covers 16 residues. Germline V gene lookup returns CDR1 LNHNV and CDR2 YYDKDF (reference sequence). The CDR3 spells CATSREKPGAVNEQFF. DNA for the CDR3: TGTGCCACCAGCAGAGAAAAACCGGGGGCCGTCAATGAGCAGTTCTTC.

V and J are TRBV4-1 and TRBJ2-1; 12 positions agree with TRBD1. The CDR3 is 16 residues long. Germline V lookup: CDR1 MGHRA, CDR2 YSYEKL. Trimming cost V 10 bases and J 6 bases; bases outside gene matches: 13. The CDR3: CATSRRPGQGANEQFF. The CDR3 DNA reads TGCGCCACATCCCGCAGGCCGGGACAGGGGGCCAATGAGCAGTTCTTC.

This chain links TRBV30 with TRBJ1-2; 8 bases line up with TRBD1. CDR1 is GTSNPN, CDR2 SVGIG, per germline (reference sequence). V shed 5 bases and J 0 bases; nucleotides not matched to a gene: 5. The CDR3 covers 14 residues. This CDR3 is CAWSTGQANYGYTF. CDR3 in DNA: TGTGCCTGGTCCACGGGACAGGCTAACTATGGCTACACCTTC.

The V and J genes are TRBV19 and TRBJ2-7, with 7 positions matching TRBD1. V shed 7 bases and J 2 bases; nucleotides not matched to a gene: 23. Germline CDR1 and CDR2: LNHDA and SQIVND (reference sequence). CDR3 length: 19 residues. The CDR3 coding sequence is TGTGCCAGTACCCCCCACTACGCCGAGGGGGCCTATCGTCCCTACGAGCAGTACTTC. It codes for CASTPHYAEGAYRPYEQYF.

CDR3 coding DNA: TGTGCCAGCAGGTCCCGGCAGGGGGGGAACACTGAAGCTTTCTTT. It encodes CASRSRQGGNTEAFF. The chain couples TRBV5-4 to TRBJ1-1, with TRBD1 identical over 7 bases. Germline assignment: CDR1 SGHNT and CDR2 YYREEE (reference sequence). This CDR3 comprises 15 residues. V gave up 5 bases and J gave up 1 base; unmatched junction bases: 8.

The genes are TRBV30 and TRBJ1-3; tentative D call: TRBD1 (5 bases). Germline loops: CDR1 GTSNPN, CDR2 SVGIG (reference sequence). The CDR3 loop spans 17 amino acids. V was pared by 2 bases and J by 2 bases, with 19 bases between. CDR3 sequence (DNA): TGTGCCTGGAGTTTATTCCTTGGGGGATTCGCTGGAAACACCATATATTTT. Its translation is CAWSLFLGGFAGNTIYF.

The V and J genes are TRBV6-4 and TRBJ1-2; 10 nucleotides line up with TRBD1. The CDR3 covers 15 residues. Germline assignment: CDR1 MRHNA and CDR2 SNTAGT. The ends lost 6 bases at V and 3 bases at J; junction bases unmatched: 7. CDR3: CASSARQGADYGYTF. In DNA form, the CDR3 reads TGTGCCAGCAGCGCGAGACAGGGGGCTGACTATGGCTACACCTTC.

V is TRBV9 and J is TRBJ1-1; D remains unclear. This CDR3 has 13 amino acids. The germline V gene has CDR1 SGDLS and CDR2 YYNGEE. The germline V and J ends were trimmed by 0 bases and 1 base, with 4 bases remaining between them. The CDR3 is CASSVVPNTEAFF. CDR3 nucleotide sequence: TGTGCCAGCAGCGTAGTCCCGAACACTGAAGCTTTCTTT.

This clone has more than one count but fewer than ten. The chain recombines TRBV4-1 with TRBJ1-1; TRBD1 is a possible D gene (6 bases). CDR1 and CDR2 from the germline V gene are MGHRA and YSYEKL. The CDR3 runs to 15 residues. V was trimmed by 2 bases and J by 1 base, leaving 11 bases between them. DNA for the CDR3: TGCGCCAGCAGCCAAACCGGGACACAGAACACTGAAGCTTTCTTT. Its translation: CASSQTGTQNTEAFF.

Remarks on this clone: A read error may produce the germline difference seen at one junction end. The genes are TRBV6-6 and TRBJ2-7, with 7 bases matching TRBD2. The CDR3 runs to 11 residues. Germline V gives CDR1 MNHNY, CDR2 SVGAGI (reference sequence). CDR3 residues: CAGSPGGEQYF. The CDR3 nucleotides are TGTGCCGGCAGCCCCGGGGGGGAGCAGTACTTC.

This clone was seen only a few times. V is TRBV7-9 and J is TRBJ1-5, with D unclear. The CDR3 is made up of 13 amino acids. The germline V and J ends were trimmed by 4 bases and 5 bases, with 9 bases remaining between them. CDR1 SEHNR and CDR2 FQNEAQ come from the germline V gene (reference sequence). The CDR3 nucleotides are TGTGCCAGCAGCTCACGGACGGATCAGCCCCAGCATTTT. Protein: CASSSRTDQPQHF.

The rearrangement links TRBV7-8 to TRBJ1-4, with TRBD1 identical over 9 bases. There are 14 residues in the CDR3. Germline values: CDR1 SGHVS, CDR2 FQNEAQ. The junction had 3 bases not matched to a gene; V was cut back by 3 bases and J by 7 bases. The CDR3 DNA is TGTGCCAGCAGCTTTCGGACAGGGGTTGAAAAACTGTTTTTT. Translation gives CASSFRTGVEKLFF.

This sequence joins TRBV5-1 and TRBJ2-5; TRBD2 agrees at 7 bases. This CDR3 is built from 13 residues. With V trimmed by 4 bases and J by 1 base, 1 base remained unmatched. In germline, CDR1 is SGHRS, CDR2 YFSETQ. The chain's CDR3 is CASSGGVQETQYF. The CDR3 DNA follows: TGCGCCAGCAGCGGGGGGGTCCAAGAGACCCAGTACTTC.

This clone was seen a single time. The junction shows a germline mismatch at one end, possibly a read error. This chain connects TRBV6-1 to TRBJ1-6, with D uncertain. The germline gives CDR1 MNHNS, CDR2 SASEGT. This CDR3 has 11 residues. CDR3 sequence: CASTADSSLHF. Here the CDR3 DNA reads TGTGCCAGCACAGCTGATTCATCCCTCCACTTT.

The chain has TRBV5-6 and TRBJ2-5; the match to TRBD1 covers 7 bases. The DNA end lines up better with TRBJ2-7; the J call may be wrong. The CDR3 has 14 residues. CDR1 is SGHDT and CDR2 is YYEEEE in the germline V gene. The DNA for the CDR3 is TGTGCCAGCAGCTTAGGGACAGAGCACTACGAGCAGTACTTC. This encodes CASSLGTEHYEQYF.

The DNA for the CDR3 is TGTGCCACCAGCAGGGATCCCGCCTCGCAGGGAAACTCACCCCTCCACTTT. Amino acids: CATSRDPASQGNSPLHF. The chain recombines TRBV15 with TRBJ1-6; the D gene is possibly TRBD1 (5 bases). This CDR3 region has 17 residues. The V end lost 3 bases, the J end lost 10 bases, and 22 bases lay between the germline ends. CDR1 LNHNV and CDR2 YYDKDF come from the germline V gene (reference sequence). Variable domain in full (rest from reference TRBV15 and TRBJ1-6): DAMVIQNPRYQVTQFGKPVTLSCSQTLNHNVMYWYQQKSSQAPKLLFHYYDKDFNNEADTPDNFQSRRPNTSFCFLDIRSPGLGDTAMYLCATSRDPASQGNSPLHFGNGTRLTVT.

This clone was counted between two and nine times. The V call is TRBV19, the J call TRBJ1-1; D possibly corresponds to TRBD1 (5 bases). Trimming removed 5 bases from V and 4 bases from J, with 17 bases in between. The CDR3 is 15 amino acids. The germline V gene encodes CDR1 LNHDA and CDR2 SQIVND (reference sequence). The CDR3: CASSLYSGGGTEAFF. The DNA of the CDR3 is TGTGCCAGTAGTCTCTACTCGGGGGGAGGCACTGAAGCTTTCTTT.

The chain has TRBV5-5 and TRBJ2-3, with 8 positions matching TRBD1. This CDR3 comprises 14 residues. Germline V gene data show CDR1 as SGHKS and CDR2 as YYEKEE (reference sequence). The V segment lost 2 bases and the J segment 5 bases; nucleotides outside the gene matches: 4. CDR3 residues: CASSFQGAQDTQYF. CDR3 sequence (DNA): TGTGCCAGCAGCTTTCAGGGGGCGCAAGATACGCAGTATTTT.